This T cell receptor (beta chain) was captured by sequencing in a study of Ad26.COV2.S vaccination and SARS-CoV-2 variants. Study-level background: A participant enrolled in the COV1001 Ad26.COV2.S trial arm provided the sample. Findings of the study overall: A substantial breadth of spike-specific CD8+ and CD4+ T cell responses after vaccination has been reported. Vaccine and placebo recipients had comparable breadth of non-spike TCRs.

Noted treatment: some 19 received Ad26.COV2.S at low or high dose, single or two shots; about 5 received placebo; per-sample allocation not given. The study sampled participants on day 63 after the first vaccine or placebo injection. Wuhan-strain spike was delivered by a replication-incompetent Ad26 vector. Libraries were prepared by immunoSEQ multiplex PCR; TCRdb keeps only in-frame clonotypes and omits some of them. The repertoire holds more than 350,000 clones, about 93% seen once, with 12% in the top ten. Turning to this clone: As yet, its antigen is unknown. Other nucleotide sequences in the sample specify the same CDR3.

This TCR was recovered from a person aged 18 to 59 who received the Ad26.COV2.S COVID-19 vaccine or a placebo. The sample in question was peripheral blood, obtained in a trial of Ad26.COV2.S vaccine versus placebo.

CDR3 sequence: CAWSVGGSSDTQYF. In DNA form, the CDR3 reads TGTGCCTGGAGTGTAGGCGGGAGCTCAGATACGCAGTATTTT. The chain employs TRBV30 and TRBJ2-3, with 7 bases that match TRBD2. This CDR3 has 14 residues. Germline CDR1 GTSNPN, CDR2 SVGIG (reference sequence). Trimming at V came to 0 bases and at J to 4 bases, leaving 4 bases not matched to a gene.